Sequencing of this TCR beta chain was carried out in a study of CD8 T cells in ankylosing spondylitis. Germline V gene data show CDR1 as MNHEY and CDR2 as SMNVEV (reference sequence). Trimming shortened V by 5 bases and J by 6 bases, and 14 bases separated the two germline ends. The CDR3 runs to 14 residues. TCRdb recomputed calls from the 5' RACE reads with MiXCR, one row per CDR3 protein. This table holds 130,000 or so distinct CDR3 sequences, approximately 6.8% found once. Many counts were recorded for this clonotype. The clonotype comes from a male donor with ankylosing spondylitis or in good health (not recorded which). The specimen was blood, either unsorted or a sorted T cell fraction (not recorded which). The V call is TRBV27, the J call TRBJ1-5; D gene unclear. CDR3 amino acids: CASSRIGSAQPQHF. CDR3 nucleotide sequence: TGTGCCAGCAGTCGTATAGGGTCGGCTCAGCCCCAGCATTTT.